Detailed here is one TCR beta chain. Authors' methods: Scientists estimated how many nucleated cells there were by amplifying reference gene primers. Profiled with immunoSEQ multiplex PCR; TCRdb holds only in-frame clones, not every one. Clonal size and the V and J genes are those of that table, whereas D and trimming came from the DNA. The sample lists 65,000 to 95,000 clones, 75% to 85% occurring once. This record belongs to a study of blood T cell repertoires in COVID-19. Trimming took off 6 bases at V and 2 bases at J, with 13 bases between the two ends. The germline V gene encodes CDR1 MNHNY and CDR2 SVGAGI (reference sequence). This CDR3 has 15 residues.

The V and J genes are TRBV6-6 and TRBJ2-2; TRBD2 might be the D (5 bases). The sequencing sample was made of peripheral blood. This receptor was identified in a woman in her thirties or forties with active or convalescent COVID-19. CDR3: CASRSDWTNTGELFF. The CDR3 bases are TGTGCCAGCAGGTCGGACTGGACCAACACCGGGGAGCTGTTTTTT.